The entry below gives a single T cell receptor (beta chain) sequence along with its context. The data originate from a study of blood T cell repertoires in COVID-19. Study at large: Some COVID-19 samples were acute and others convalescent; all came from the United States, Italy and Spain.

The CDR3 loop spans 15 amino acids. V was pared by 0 bases and J by 7 bases, with 13 bases between. The germline gives CDR1 SGHTA, CDR2 FQGNSA. In the source study's methods: Amplification from reference gene primers served as the basis for estimated nucleated cell counts. Clones were sequenced by immunoSEQ multiplex PCR, and TCRdb holds only the in-frame ones, with some missing. V, J and clone size reflect that table, while D and trimming were determined from the DNA. The sample carries tens of thousands of clones, approximately 84% recorded once. Input material: peripheral blood. This receptor was identified in a man in his fifties with acute or convalescent COVID-19. The V call is TRBV7-2, the J call TRBJ1-5, with no clear D. DNA of the CDR3: TGTGCCAGCAGCTTAGCGGGCGGGCTTTGGCAGCCCCAGCATTTT. Translated, it gives CASSLAGGLWQPQHF.